This T cell receptor (beta chain) is from a study of cytomegalovirus exposure and HLA in healthy donors. This clone was detected only a few times. Antigen: not known. Notes on the study in general: Immune exposure data for these donors was limited to CMV serostatus. Relative to equally common others, HLA-associated TCR beta chains showed greater clonal expansion in a later analysis. Later on, analysis showed that most CMV-associated TCR beta chains appeared to be HLA-restricted.

The CDR3 sequence is 15 residues long. Trimming removed 3 bases from V and 2 bases from J, with 13 bases in between. Germline V gene lookup returns CDR1 LGHNA and CDR2 YNFKEQ. At sampling all donors were nominally healthy, likely with unrecorded immune exposures. The PCR used 60 Vbeta and 13 Jbeta primers. Profiling relied on immunoSEQ multiplex PCR, and the TCRdb table lists in-frame clones only, not all of them. The repertoire holds approximately 290,000 clones, with 75% to 85% as singletons. Sequenced input: PBMCs. The clonotype comes from a girl under 10 years old in good health and CMV-seronegative. The chain employs TRBV4-2 and TRBJ1-1; D uncertain. The CDR3 region has the DNA TGTGCCAGCAGCCACCCCGCCGCGGATAACACTGAAGCTTTCTTT. Encoded protein: CASSHPAADNTEAFF.